The T cell receptor beta chain described here comes from a study of blood T cell repertoires in COVID-19 (dated by TCRdb to about 2020). The study in broad terms: The collaborator samples originated in the United States, Italy and Spain and spanned the acute and convalescent phases of COVID-19. Samples were obtained from the ongoing ImmuneRACE study (first 160 participants) and from about 1,300 subjects provided by 6 global collaborators. Deeply sampled blood TCRbeta repertoires from subjects exposed to, actively infected with, or recovered from COVID-19 were included in the dataset. Where available, HLA class I and class II types were taken from metadata supplied by the sample provider and were not determined by assay-based typing. The repertoires were released in a freely available public database meant as a resource for research on the immune response to SARS-CoV-2. Nearly every sample came with metadata listing a de-identified subject ID, COVID-19 status, age in years and sex. The material from the prospective study consisted of cDNA or gDNA derived from T cells, B-cell-depleted T cells, or PBMCs. Overall study outcomes, separate from this receptor: Clinical and demographic metadata were provided uncurated, with the amount varying by source and participant.

The junction shows trimming of 5 bases on V and 14 bases on J, plus 10 bases between the germline ends. The CDR3 goes from the cysteine to the phenylalanine over 11 residues. Just the 33-base CDR3 DNA is kept, in frame starting at base 1. The germline V gene (reference sequence) gives CDR1 as MNHEY and CDR2 as SMNVEV. The immunoSEQ Assay, a bias-controlled multiplex PCR, was used to amplify TCRbeta CDR3 regions from genomic DNA. The paper's processing steps were these. The number of nucleated cells in each sample was estimated from the amplification of reference gene primers within the assay. To quantify the absolute abundance of each unique TCRbeta CDR3 rearrangement, sequence reads were collapsed and filtered. For each sample, productive Simpson clonality was calculated as the square root of Simpson's diversity index over productive rearrangements. Entries here come from immuneACCESS through TCRdb and include only in-frame sequences with V and J called. Some clones fail to appear in such tables; in the studies checked, an unresolved V gene covers under half of the shortfall, and the cause of the remainder is unknown. Clone size and the V and J calls come from that table; the DNA yielded D and trimming. The sample profile shows tens of thousands of clones; 70% to 90% of them were found once. About 13% of the sample goes to the ten largest clones.

Details on this clone: The target of this receptor is not known. No much larger clone exists at a distance of one base, and base qualities are not known.

The collaborating institutions used their own protocols to collect whole blood in K2EDTA tubes. For TCRbeta analysis, collaborators shipped samples in one of three forms: frozen whole blood, isolated PBMCs, or DNA extracted from either of those sample types. The chain was built from TRBV27 and TRBJ1-6, with no confidently assigned D gene. What was sequenced was peripheral blood. The TCR sequence derives from a woman in her 70s in a cohort sampled during active COVID-19. The CDR3 sequence is CASSLGGSLHF. DNA sequence: TGTGCCAGCAGTCTCGGCGGCTCCCTCCACTTT.